A selection of T cell receptor beta chains follows, all from one sample in a study of CD8+ T cells in alopecia areata. TCRdb keeps only in-frame clones here, not all; method: immunoSEQ multiplex PCR. The repertoire holds under 200,000 clones, with about 60% as singletons. This sample comprised CD4+ T cells sorted from blood, obtained at week 24, from a patient treated with tofacitinib. The receptor source for this set is a human donor with alopecia areata. The CDR3 runs from the conserved cysteine through the conserved F or W. The order of the fields is clone size, J gene, D gene, CDR3 length, V gene, CDR3 DNA, CDR3 protein. The D gene is left open where the match is weak. Size is stated for part of the rows, as once, few or many counts, or as a class when the clone is expanded.

. | TRBJ2-4 | TRBD2 | 13 | TRBV9 | TGTGCCAGCAGCGAGGGGACTAGCGGCATTCAGTACTTC | CASSEGTSGIQYF
few | TRBJ2-7 | TRBD2 | 16 | TRBV7-2 | TGTGCCAGCAGCCCACACTTTCAGCTAGCGGGGGGCGAGCAGTACTTC | CASSPHFQLAGGEQYF
. | TRBJ1-3 | . | 13 | TRBV28 | TGTGCCAGCAACCGGGAGATTGGTAACACCATATATTTT | CASNREIGNTIYF
. | TRBJ2-7 | TRBD1 | 13 | TRBV30 | TGTGCCTGGAGTGTACAGGGGGCCTACGAGCAGTACTTC | CAWSVQGAYEQYF
once | TRBJ1-5 | . | 15 | TRBV5-6 | TGTGCCAGCAGCTTGGCCAGTCGGGACGATCAGCCCCAGCATTTT | CASSLASRDDQPQHF
few | TRBJ1-1 | . | 12 | TRBV29-1 | TGCAGCGTTGGGGACTCCAACACTGAAGCTTTCTTT | CSVGDSNTEAFF
. | TRBJ1-1 | . | 14 | TRBV5-6 | TGTGCCAGCAGCTTGAGATACATGAACACTGAAGCTTTCTTT | CASSLRYMNTEAFF
. | TRBJ1-5 | . | 14 | TRBV7-9 | TGTGCCAGCAGCTTAGCGGGACGAAATCAGCCCCAGCATTTT | CASSLAGRNQPQHF
. | TRBJ1-1 | . | 13 | TRBV5-1 | TGCGCCAGCAGCTCCAATCAGAGGCCTGAAGCTTTCTTT | CASSSNQRPEAFF
. | TRBJ2-7 | . | 15 | TRBV6-5 | TGTGCCAGCAGTTACGGGGGGGGGCCCGTTTACGAGCAGTACTTC | CASSYGGGPVYEQYF
. | TRBJ1-2 | . | 13 | TRBV30 | TGTGCCTGGAGTGTATCAGGGCCGGATGGCTACACCTTC | CAWSVSGPDGYTF
. | TRBJ1-2 | TRBD1 | 13 | TRBV7-9 | TGTGCCAGCAGCTTAGCACAGGGGTCTGGCTACACCTTC | CASSLAQGSGYTF
. | TRBJ2-5 | TRBD1 | 16 | TRBV4-1 | TGCGCCAGCAGCCAAGGTCGGACAGGGGGCTGGGAGACCCAGTACTTC | CASSQGRTGGWETQYF
. | TRBJ2-3 | TRBD2 | 13 | TRBV10-3 | TGTGCCATCAGAGGGCCGGGGGGGGATACGCAGTATTTT | CAIRGPGGDTQYF
few | TRBJ2-4 | TRBD1 | 16 | TRBV29-1 | TGCAGCGTCCTTCCCATACCCACAGGGGCCCAAAACATTCAGTACTTC | CSVLPIPTGAQNIQYF